This T cell receptor beta chain is drawn from a study of cytomegalovirus exposure and HLA in healthy donors. The PCR made use of 60 Vbeta and 13 Jbeta primers. The table came from immunoSEQ multiplex PCR; TCRdb's copy has only in-frame clones and leaves some out. This sample carries some 87,000 clones, about 74% of them seen once, and the ten largest clones take more than 12%. Trimming took off 2 bases at V and 1 base at J, with 11 bases between the two ends. Germline loops: CDR1 MNHNY, CDR2 SVGAGI (reference sequence). The CDR3 loop spans 15 amino acids. This receptor was taken from a woman aged 45-65 years in good health and CMV-seropositive. Sequencing input: PBMCs. The rearrangement links TRBV6-6 to TRBJ1-1; no clear D. The CDR3 protein is CASSYMAGGNTEAFF. CDR3 nucleotides: TGTGCCAGCAGTTACATGGCAGGTGGGAACACTGAAGCTTTCTTT.